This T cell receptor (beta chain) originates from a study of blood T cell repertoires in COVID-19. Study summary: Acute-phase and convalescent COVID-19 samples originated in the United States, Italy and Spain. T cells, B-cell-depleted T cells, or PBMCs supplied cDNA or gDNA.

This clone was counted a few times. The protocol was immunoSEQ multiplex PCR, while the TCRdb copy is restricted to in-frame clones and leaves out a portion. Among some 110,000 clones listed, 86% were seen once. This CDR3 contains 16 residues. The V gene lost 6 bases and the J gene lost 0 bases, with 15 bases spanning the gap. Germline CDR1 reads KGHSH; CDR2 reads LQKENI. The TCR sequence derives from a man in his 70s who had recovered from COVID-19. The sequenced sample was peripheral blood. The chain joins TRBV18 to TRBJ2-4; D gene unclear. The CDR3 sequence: CASSSRVLIAKNIQYF. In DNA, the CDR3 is TGTGCCAGCTCCTCTCGTGTTCTAATAGCCAAAAACATTCAGTACTTC.